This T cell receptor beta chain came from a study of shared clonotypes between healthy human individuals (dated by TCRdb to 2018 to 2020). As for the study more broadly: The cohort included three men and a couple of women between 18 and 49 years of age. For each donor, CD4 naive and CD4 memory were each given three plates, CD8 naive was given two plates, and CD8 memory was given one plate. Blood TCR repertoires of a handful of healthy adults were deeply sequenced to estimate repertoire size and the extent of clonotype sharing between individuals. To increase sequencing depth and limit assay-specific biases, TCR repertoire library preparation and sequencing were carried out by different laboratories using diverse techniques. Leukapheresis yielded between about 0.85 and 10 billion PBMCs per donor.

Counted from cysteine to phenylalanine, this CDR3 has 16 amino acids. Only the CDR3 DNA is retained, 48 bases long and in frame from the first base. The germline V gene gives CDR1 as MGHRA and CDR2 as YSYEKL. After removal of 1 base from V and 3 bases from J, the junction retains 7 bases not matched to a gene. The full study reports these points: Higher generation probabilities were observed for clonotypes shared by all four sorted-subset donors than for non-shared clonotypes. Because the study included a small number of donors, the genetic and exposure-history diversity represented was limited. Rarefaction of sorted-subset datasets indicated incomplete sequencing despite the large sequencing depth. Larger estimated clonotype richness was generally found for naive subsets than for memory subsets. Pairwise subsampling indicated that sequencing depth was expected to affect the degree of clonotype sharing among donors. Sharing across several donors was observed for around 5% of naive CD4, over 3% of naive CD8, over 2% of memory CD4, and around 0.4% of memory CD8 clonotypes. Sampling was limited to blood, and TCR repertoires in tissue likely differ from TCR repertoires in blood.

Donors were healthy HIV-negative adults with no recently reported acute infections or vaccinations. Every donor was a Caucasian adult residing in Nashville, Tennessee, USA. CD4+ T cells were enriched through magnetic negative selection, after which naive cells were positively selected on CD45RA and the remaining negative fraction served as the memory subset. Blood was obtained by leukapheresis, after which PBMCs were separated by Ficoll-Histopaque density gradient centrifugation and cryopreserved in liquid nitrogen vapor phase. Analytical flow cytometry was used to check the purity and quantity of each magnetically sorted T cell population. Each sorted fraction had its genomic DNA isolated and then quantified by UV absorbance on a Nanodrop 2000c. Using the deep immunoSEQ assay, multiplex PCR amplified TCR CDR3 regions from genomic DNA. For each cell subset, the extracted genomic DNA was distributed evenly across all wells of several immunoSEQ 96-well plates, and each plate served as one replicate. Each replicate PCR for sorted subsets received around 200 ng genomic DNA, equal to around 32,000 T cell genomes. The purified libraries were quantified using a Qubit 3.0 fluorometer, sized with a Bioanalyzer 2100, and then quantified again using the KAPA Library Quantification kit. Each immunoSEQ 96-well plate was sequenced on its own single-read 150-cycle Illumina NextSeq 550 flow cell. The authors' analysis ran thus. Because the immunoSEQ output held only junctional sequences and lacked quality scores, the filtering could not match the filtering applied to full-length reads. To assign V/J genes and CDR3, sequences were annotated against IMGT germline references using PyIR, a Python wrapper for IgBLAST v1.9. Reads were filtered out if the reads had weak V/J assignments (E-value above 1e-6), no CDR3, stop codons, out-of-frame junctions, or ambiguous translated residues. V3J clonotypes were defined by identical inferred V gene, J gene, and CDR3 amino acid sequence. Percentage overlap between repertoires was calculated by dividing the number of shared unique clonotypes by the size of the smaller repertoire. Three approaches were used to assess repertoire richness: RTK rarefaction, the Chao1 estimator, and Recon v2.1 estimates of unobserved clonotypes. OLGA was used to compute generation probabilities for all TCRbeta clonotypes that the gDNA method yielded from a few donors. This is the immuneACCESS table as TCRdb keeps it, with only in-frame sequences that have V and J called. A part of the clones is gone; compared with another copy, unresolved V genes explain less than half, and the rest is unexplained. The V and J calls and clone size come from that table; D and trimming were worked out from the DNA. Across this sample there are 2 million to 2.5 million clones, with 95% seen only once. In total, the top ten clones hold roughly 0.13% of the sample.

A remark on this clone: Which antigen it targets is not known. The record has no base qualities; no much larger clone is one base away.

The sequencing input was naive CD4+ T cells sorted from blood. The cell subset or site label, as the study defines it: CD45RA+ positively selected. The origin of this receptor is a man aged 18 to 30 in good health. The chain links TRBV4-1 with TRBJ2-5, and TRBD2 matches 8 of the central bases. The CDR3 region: CASSQAGGGPKETQYF. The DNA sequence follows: TGCGCCAGCAGCCAAGCAGGCGGGGGGCCGAAAGAGACCCAGTACTTC.